This TCR beta chain stems from a study of T-cell memory formation after mild COVID-19 (dated by TCRdb to about 2021). General notes on the study: Most TCR sequence clusters were specific to one of the two donors. Longitudinal TCRalpha and TCRbeta repertoire sequencing tracked T-cell clones expanding and contracting after mild COVID-19 in a couple of donors. Two young, previously healthy adult volunteers, one female and one male, were included in the cohort.

The listed sequencing device is Illumina NovaSeq 6000. cDNA libraries for TCRalpha and TCRbeta were prepared by 5'RACE using constant-segment primers, with sample barcodes and unique molecular identifiers added. RNA was extracted from every sample with Trizol reagent. Libraries were amplified in two PCR steps, with a second sample barcode and Illumina TruSeq adapters added in the second step. Sequencing of libraries was performed on an Illumina NovaSeq with 2 x 150 bp paired-end reads. As for the authors' bioinformatics: Reads were demultiplexed and collapsed into UMI-guided consensus sequences with migec v1.2.7. Using mixcr v2.1.11, UMI consensuses were aligned to TRA and TRB V and J templates and then assembled into clonotypes. Expanded or contracted clonotypes were those called significant by both edgeR and NoisET, with noise models trained on biological replicates. For edgeR calls, the thresholds were a false discovery rate-adjusted p below 0.01 and a log2 fold-change of 1. As an exploratory analysis of dynamics, max-normalized trajectories of the 1000 most abundant clonotypes were examined by PCA with hierarchical clustering. Each responding clone was given a CD4 or CD8 phenotype based on the CD4+ and CD8+ repertoires, which had been sequenced separately. In-frame beta chains were kept once TCRdb had trimmed the public reads at Q25 with fastp and called clones with MiXCR. For every CDR3 protein sequence, its rows merge into one entry that carries the most common genes and DNA. These V and J calls originate from TCRdb's pipeline instead of the authors' own analysis. This sample has 400,000 to 450,000 distinct CDR3 sequences in its table, and 15% to 20% of those were observed once. 20% to 25% of the sample belongs to the ten largest clones.

Study-level results and caveats: The study covered only a couple of mild cases, and larger cohorts including severe cases with pre-infection samples were considered necessary. Some responding clones were detected in pre-infection memory, suggesting pre-existing cross-reactive memory T cells joined the SARS-CoV-2 response. Whether the second-wave clones peaking on day 37 were SARS-CoV-2 specific was not confirmed. Contracting CD4+ clones were found mainly in CM and EM memory subsets, while CD8+ clones were enriched in EMRA. From day 15 to 85, contracting clones showed balanced CD4/CD8 phenotypes, whereas a second wave of clones that expanded from day 15 to 37 leaned towards CD4+.

Ficoll-Paque density gradient centrifugation was used to isolate PBMCs. In this sample, this clonotype turned up a few times. This clone's antigen is unknown. Per-base quality was not reported, and no clone a single base away is much larger than it. The receptor was isolated from a man aged 18-30 years who had mild COVID-19 (a few samples of this study predate the infection). The sample titles of this study are shuffled in the database, so cell type and time point are left out; the donor was told from shared clones. Sequencing was carried out using PBMCs or a T cell subset sorted from them (not recorded which).

DNA sequence: TGTGCCATCAGTGGGCAGGTGATCGGGGAGCTGTTTTTT. Its translation reads: CAISGQVIGELFF. In this chain, TRBV10-3 is recombined with TRBJ2-2; the D gene identity is not certain. The CDR3 goes from the cysteine to the phenylalanine over 13 residues. CDR3 DNA is the only sequence kept; it has 39 bases, read in frame from the first base. The germline V gene encodes CDR1 ENHRY and CDR2 SYGVKD. V loses 4 bases, J loses 7 bases, and the germline ends lie 10 bases apart.